This TCR beta chain is drawn from a study of T cell clonality in common variable immunodeficiency. General study findings and limits: Reportedly, TCR beta sequences from common variable immunodeficiency showed fewer deletions and N-nucleotide insertions. Compared with healthy controls, CVID subjects showed increased TCRbeta clonality, mostly in about a third.

The trim removed 1 base at V and 4 bases at J, leaving 2 bases unmatched. CDR3 size: 13 residues. Per germline, CDR1 GTSNPN and CDR2 SVGIG (reference sequence). Of CVID subjects, about 16 were female and 29 male, mean age 40. Patients and controls were mostly of Caucasian heritage. Blood samples were heparinized, about 4.5 to 8.5 ml per donor. This clone was observed a few times. The antigen remains undetermined. The read terminates 3 residues before the CDR3 end, so the remaining end is supplied by the germline J gene. Produced via immunoSEQ multiplex PCR; TCRdb's table is partial and in-frame only. Observed are around 13,000 clones, no singletons, with the top ten taking around 8.5%.

The source of this sequence is a human donor with common variable immunodeficiency. Sequenced: peripheral blood mononuclear cells. The V gene is TRBV30, the J gene TRBJ2-7, with 9 nucleotides matching TRBD2. Incomplete CDR3 DNA: TGTGCCTGGAGTGGGGGACTAGCTTACGAG. It specifies CAWSGGLAYE. The CDR3 in its entirety is CAWSGGLAYEQYF.